The entry that follows covers one TCR beta chain sequence. What it binds is unknown. TCRdb keeps only in-frame clones here, not all; method: immunoSEQ multiplex PCR. The sample records 130,000 to 150,000 clones, 80% to 90% being singletons. V lost 3 bases to trimming and J lost 1 base, with 15 bases between them. Germline V gene data show CDR1 as MNHNS and CDR2 as SASEGT. The length of the CDR3 is 16 residues. The data were taken from a study of T cell responses to AZD1222 COVID-19 vaccine. Study-wide findings and caveats: Clonal diversity was possibly underestimated, and white British individuals and females predominated among donors. Repertoire sampling was restricted to post-peak T cell response timepoints. Of the AZD1222 recipients, only 6 or 7 were seropositive at baseline. When two AZD1222 doses had been given, Spike-specific TCR breadth and depth rose.

Sequences were derived from peripheral blood, sampled on day 0 of AZD1222 vaccination. This chain uses TRBV6-1 with TRBJ1-2; D uncertain. The receptor comes from an adult in good health. The CDR3, as DNA: TGTGCCAGCAGTGAGGGCCCAATGACGGGTAACTATGGCTACACCTTC. Protein product: CASSEGPMTGNYGYTF.